This T cell receptor (beta chain) emerged from a study of shared clonotypes between healthy human individuals. The CDR3 totals 17 residues. Germline CDR1 LNHNV, CDR2 YYDKDF (reference sequence). The ends were cut back, 4 bases at V and 1 base at J, with 14 bases in the middle. This clone was seen only a few times. The data were produced by immunoSEQ multiplex PCR, yet TCRdb's version contains in-frame clones alone and is incomplete. The data contain 2.3 million or so clones, over 90% of them singletons. The sample was naive CD4+ T cells from PBMCs. Described subset: CD45RA+ positively selected. The chain recombines TRBV15 with TRBJ2-6; D is possibly TRBD2 (5 bases). The receptor comes from a man between 18 and 29 years old in good health. Some clones in this sample may be carry-over from other donors' samples. The CDR3 spells CATSIEDWRSGANVLTF. The DNA of the CDR3 is TGTGCCACCAGCATTGAGGACTGGAGGTCTGGGGCCAACGTCCTGACTTTC.